Below are 20 T cell receptor beta chains sequenced from a single sample in a study of T cell repertoires in ileal Crohn's disease. This table comes from immunoSEQ multiplex PCR, and its TCRdb copy is limited to in-frame clones, with some not included. The sample carries about 17,000 clones, 60% recorded once. Sequences were obtained from ileal tissue. The receptors were gathered from an adult with Crohn's disease.

The chain has TRBV10-3 and TRBJ2-6; maybe TRBD2 (6 bases). V lost 0 bases to trimming and J lost 1 base, with 7 bases between them. CDR1 ENHRY and CDR2 SYGVKD come from the germline V gene. The CDR3 covers 16 residues. DNA for the CDR3: TGTGCCATCAGTGAGTCGGAGGGGTCTGGGGCCAACGTCCTGACTTTC. It translates to CAISESEGSGANVLTF.

The V and J genes are TRBV30 and TRBJ2-7; D ambiguous. This CDR3 is built from 11 residues. CDR1 GTSNPN and CDR2 SVGIG come from the germline V gene (reference sequence). The CDR3 DNA reads TGTGTTGGGTCGAGAGGCAACGAGCAGTACTTC. This gives the protein CVGSRGNEQYF.

This clone was found a few times. Distinct nucleotide sequences in the sample also encode this CDR3. The chain recombines TRBV4-2 with TRBJ2-1; no clear D. In germline, CDR1 is LGHNA, CDR2 YNFKEQ. The CDR3 runs 17 residues. Trimming cost V 2 bases and J 0 bases, with 14 bases left between them. The CDR3 here is CASSQSPGGSSYNEQFF. CDR3 nucleotides: TGTGCCAGCAGCCAAAGTCCCGGCGGCAGCTCCTACAATGAGCAGTTCTTC.

The chain joins TRBV6-4 to TRBJ2-2; D is possibly TRBD1 (6 bases). Germline loops: CDR1 MRHNA, CDR2 SNTAGT. V lost 0 bases, J lost 1 base, and 9 bases lay in between. The CDR3 length is 16 residues. CDR3 sequence: CASSDSEGQNTGELFF. The CDR3 nucleotides are TGTGCCAGCAGTGACTCTGAGGGACAGAACACCGGGGAGCTGTTTTTT.

J is TRBJ2-1 and V is TRBV18, with TRBD2 matching 10 bases. The V gene's germline CDR1 is KGHSH and CDR2 LQKENI. The length of the CDR3 is 15 residues. The trim removed 4 bases at V and 5 bases at J, leaving 5 bases unmatched. CDR3 in DNA: TGTGCCAGCTCACACCGGACTAGCGGAAACAATGAGCAGTTCTTC. Translated, it gives CASSHRTSGNNEQFF.

The chain carries TRBV30 and TRBJ1-3; D uncertain. Germline CDR1 GTSNPN, CDR2 SVGIG (reference sequence). The CDR3 loop spans 16 amino acids. V was pared by 0 bases and J by 2 bases, with 14 bases between. The CDR3 region has the DNA TGTGCCTGGAGTGTACGTCCCACCGCGACTGGAAACACCATATATTTT. The encoded protein is CAWSVRPTATGNTIYF. The full variable domain, its missing parts supplied by reference TRBV30 and TRBJ1-3, is SQTIHQWPATLVQPVGSPLSLECTVEGTSNPNLYWYRQAAGRGLQLLFYSVGIGQISSEVPQNLSASRPQDRQFILSSKKLLLSDSGFYLCAWSVRPTATGNTIYFGEGSWLTVV.

This clone showed up just a few times. The V gene is TRBV4-3, the J gene TRBJ2-1; TRBD2 agrees at 9 bases. The CDR3 is 15 amino acids. The trim removed 3 bases at V and 3 bases at J, leaving 3 bases unmatched. The germline CDR1 and CDR2 sequences are LGHNA and YSLEER. CDR3 nucleotide sequence: TGCGCCAGCAGCCAGACGACTAGCGGCTACAATGAGCAGTTCTTC. This gives the protein CASSQTTSGYNEQFF.

The chain carries TRBV18 and TRBJ2-7; a weak D match, TRBD2 (6 bases). V was clipped by 6 bases and J by 3 bases, with 12 bases between them. The V gene's germline CDR1 is KGHSH and CDR2 LQKENI. CDR3 length equals 13 residues. CDR3 coding DNA: TGTGCCAGCTCCGCGGGACGGAGCTACGAGCAGTACTTC. As protein: CASSAGRSYEQYF.

The table lists this clone with a few counts. The V and J genes are TRBV7-9 and TRBJ2-4; D not certain. Trimming left V 2 bases short and J 1 base short, with 6 bases between. Germline assignment: CDR1 SEHNR and CDR2 FQNEAQ (reference sequence). This CDR3 has 14 amino acids. In DNA form, the CDR3 reads TGTGCCAGCAGCTTACTCCGGGCCAAAAACATTCAGTACTTC. Translated: CASSLLRAKNIQYF.

J is TRBJ1-3 and V is TRBV5-6; D call uncertain. There are 14 residues in the CDR3. Germline V gene data show CDR1 as SGHDT and CDR2 as YYEEEE. Trimming took 1 base from V and 0 from J, leaving 5 bases between them. Here the CDR3 reads CASSLRPSGNTIYF. In DNA, the CDR3 is TGTGCCAGCAGCTTGCGTCCCTCTGGAAACACCATATATTTT.

The chain couples TRBV6-1 to TRBJ2-2; a possible D gene is TRBD1 (5 bases). Per the germline V gene, CDR1 is MNHNS and CDR2 is SASEGT. V lost 7 bases and J lost 4, with 13 bases in between. CDR3 length: 14 residues. The CDR3 region has the DNA TGTGCCAGCAAAAATTCGCAGGGCACCGGGGAGCTGTTTTTT. Its protein product is CASKNSQGTGELFF.

This sequence joins TRBV2 and TRBJ2-5; 7 nucleotides match TRBD2. Germline CDR1 SNHLY, CDR2 FYNNEI. Unmatched junction bases numbered 6, after V lost 3 bases and J lost 5 bases. This CDR3 spans 14 amino acids. CDR3 DNA sequence: TGTGCCAGCAGTGATGGCGGGAGAGGGGAGACCCAGTACTTC. Protein sequence: CASSDGGRGETQYF.

This clone was observed a few times. The chain recombines TRBV5-1 with TRBJ1-5; D unclear. Trimming removed 4 bases at V and 0 bases at J, with 8 bases between. Germline V gene lookup returns CDR1 SGHRS and CDR2 YFSETQ. The CDR3 has 14 residues. As DNA, the CDR3 is TGCGCCAGCAGCCTCGGGAATAGCAATCAGCCCCAGCATTTT. Translating gives CASSLGNSNQPQHF.

The gene calls are TRBV11-2 and TRBJ2-3; D may be TRBD2 (5 bases). The germline V and J ends were trimmed by 5 bases and 5 bases, with 11 bases remaining between them. Germline values: CDR1 SGHAT, CDR2 FQNNGV. The CDR3 spans 13 residues. The CDR3 is CASSPPGKDTQYF. DNA for the CDR3: TGTGCCAGCAGCCCCCCCGGGAAAGATACGCAGTATTTT.

This clone has only a few counts. The genes are TRBV2 and TRBJ2-7, with a tentative D call TRBD2 (6 bases). The ends were cut back, 7 bases at V and 3 bases at J, with 13 bases in the middle. The CDR3 consists of 13 residues. Per germline, CDR1 SNHLY and CDR2 FYNNEI. This CDR3 reads CASTHGRDYEQYF. The CDR3 bases are TGTGCCAGCACCCACGGGCGGGACTACGAGCAGTACTTC. The full variable domain, with the rest looked up from reference TRBV2 and TRBJ2-7, is EPEVTQTPSHQVTQMGQEVILRCVPISNHLYFYWYRQILGQKVEFLVSFYNNEISEKSEIFDDQFSVERPDGSNFTLKIRSTKLEDSAMYFCASTHGRDYEQYFGPGTRLTVT.

The chain combines TRBV18 with TRBJ2-5; TRBD2 is a possible D gene (5 bases). The DNA end favors TRBJ2-7, so the J call may be wrong. Germline CDR1 KGHSH, CDR2 LQKENI. This CDR3 spans 14 amino acids. DNA of the CDR3: TGTGCCAGCTCACCAGACTATCAGACCTACGAGCAGTACTTC. It is translated as CASSPDYQTYEQYF.

J is TRBJ1-1 and V is TRBV5-4; 9 bases map to TRBD1. The germline V gene encodes CDR1 SGHNT and CDR2 YYREEE (reference sequence). The CDR3 spans 16 residues. V was pared by 3 bases and J by 5 bases, with 11 bases of the junction left unmatched. CDR3 residues: CASSSNPGQGLTEAFF. CDR3 DNA sequence: TGTGCCAGCAGCTCAAACCCGGGACAGGGTTTGACTGAAGCTTTCTTT. The entire variable domain, with the rest obtained from reference TRBV5-4 and TRBJ1-1, is as follows: ETGVTQSPTHLIKTRGQQVTLRCSSQSGHNTVSWYQQALGQGPQFIFQYYREEENGRGNFPPRFSGLQFPNYSSELNVNALELDDSALYLCASSSNPGQGLTEAFFGQGTRLTVV.

V and J are TRBV2 and TRBJ1-5, with a weak D call TRBD1 (6 bases). Trimming pared 6 bases from V and 11 bases from J, leaving 11 bases between. CDR3 length: 11 residues. From germline, CDR1 is SNHLY and CDR2 FYNNEI. CDR3 bases: TGTGCCAGCAGCTCCAGGGGTGCCCAGCATTTT. Translation: CASSSRGAQHF.

This chain links TRBV18 with TRBJ2-7, with TRBD2 matching over 13 bases. Germline V CDR1 and CDR2: KGHSH, LQKENI. The CDR3 sequence is 16 residues long. The J segment lost 6 bases and the V segment lost 3 bases, leaving 8 bases of the junction unmatched. CDR3: CASSPGLAGEASEQYF. CDR3 sequence (DNA): TGTGCCAGCTCACCCGGACTAGCGGGAGAGGCGAGCGAGCAGTACTTC.

This clone has a single count. The chain employs TRBV28 and TRBJ1-3; D is unclear. This CDR3 has 16 amino acids. Germline CDR1 reads MDHEN; CDR2 reads SYDVKM. V lost 6 bases to trimming and J lost 0 bases, with 15 bases between them. CDR3 sequence (DNA): TGTGCCAGCAGCCCCAGAGGGATCCTCTCTGGAAACACCATATATTTT. Residues: CASSPRGILSGNTIYF.